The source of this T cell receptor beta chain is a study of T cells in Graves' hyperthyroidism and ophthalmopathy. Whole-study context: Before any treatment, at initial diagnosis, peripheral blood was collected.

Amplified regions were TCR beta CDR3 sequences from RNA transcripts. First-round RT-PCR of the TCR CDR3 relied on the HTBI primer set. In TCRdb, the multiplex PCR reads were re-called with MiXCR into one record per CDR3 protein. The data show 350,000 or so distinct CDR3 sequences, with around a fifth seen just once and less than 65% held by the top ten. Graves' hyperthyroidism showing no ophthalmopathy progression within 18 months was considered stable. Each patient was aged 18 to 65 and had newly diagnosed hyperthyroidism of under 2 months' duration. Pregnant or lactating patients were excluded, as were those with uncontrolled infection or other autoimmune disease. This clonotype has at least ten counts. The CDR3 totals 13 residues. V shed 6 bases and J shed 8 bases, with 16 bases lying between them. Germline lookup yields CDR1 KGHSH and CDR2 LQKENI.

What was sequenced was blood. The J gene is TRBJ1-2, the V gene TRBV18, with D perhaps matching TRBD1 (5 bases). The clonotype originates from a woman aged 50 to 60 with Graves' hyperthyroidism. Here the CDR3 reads CASSISRDRGYTF. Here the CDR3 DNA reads TGTGCCAGCTCGATAAGCAGGGATCGCGGCTACACCTTC.